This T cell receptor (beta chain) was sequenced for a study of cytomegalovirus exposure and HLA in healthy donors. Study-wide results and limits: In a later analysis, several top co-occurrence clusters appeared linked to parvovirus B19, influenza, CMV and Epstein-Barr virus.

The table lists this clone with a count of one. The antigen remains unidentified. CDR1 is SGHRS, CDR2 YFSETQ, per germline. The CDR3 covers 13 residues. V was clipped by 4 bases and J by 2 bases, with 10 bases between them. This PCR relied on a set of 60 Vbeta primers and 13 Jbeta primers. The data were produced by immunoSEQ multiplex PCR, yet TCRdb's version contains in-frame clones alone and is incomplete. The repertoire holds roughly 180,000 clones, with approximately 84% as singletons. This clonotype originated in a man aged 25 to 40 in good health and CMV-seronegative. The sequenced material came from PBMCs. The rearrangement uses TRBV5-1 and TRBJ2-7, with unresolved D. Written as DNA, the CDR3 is TGCGCCAGCAGCATTGGCCACCCCTACGAGCAGTACTTC. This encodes CASSIGHPYEQYF.